These 4 T cell receptor beta chains originate from one sample sequenced in a study of naive and memory T cell subsets. The beta constant-region primer was an equimolar mix of two oligonucleotides covering TRBC1 and TRBC2. Each CDR3 protein is one row after TCRdb ran MiXCR on the UMI-ligation and nested PCR reads. The sample shows 150,000 or so distinct CDR3 sequences, over 15% of them seen only once. Sequencing used naive CD4+ T cells from blood. These receptors were obtained from a human donor in good health.

The genes are TRBV7-9 and TRBJ2-1, with TRBD2 matching 13 bases. The CDR3 consists of 18 residues. V shed 1 base, J shed 6 bases, and the junction held 9 bases outside the gene matches. The germline CDR1 and CDR2 sequences are SEHNR and FQNEAQ (reference sequence). In DNA, the CDR3 is TGTGCCAGCAGCTTAGGGACTAGCGGGAGTACGGCGGTCAATGAGCAGTTCTTC. It is translated as CASSLGTSGSTAVNEQFF.

The chain is built from TRBV30 and TRBJ1-4; no firm D call. Per the germline V gene, CDR1 is GTSNPN and CDR2 is SVGIG (reference sequence). V was clipped by 2 bases and J by 10 bases, with 14 bases between them. The CDR3 totals 13 residues. CDR3 region: CAWSSGLTGKLFF. The CDR3 coding sequence is TGTGCCTGGAGTTCCGGGCTCACGGGAAAACTGTTTTTT.

The chain couples TRBV6-6 to TRBJ1-5, with no clear D. Between the trimmed V and J ends, which lost 0 bases and 1 base, there was a span of 10 bases. CDR3 length equals 16 residues. In germline, CDR1 is MNHNY, CDR2 SVGAGI (reference sequence). The CDR3 DNA sequence: TGTGCCAGCAGTTACTCCCCGTTAGTGAGCAATCAGCCCCAGCATTTT. It encodes CASSYSPLVSNQPQHF.

There are a few counts of this clonotype. The chain employs TRBV29-1 and TRBJ2-1; tentatively, D is TRBD2 (5 bases). Trimming cost V 3 bases and J 2 bases, with 11 bases left between them. CDR1 is SQVTM, CDR2 ANQGSEA, per germline. This CDR3 contains 14 residues. CDR3: CSVEILVPYNEQFF. In DNA form, the CDR3 reads TGCAGCGTTGAGATACTAGTTCCCTACAATGAGCAGTTCTTC.